This T cell receptor beta chain was sequenced in a study of cytomegalovirus exposure and HLA in healthy donors. PCR primers comprised 60 Vbeta and 13 Jbeta primers. TCRdb's table, derived via immunoSEQ multiplex PCR, lists solely in-frame clones and lacks some. The data show roughly 150,000 clones, 66% seen once. This receptor was identified in a human donor in good health. What was sequenced was PBMCs.

CDR3 amino acids: CASSPGQGTELSYEQYF. In DNA form, the CDR3 reads TGCGCCAGCAGCCCCGGACAGGGGACGGAGCTATCCTACGAGCAGTACTTC. This sequence joins TRBV4-1 and TRBJ2-7; 9 bases align to TRBD1. The CDR3 runs to 17 residues. J gave up 1 base and V 4 bases, and 11 bases lay outside the gene matches. The germline CDR1 and CDR2 sequences are MGHRA and YSYEKL.